Following are 32 T cell receptor beta chains from one sample sequenced in a study of T cell clonality in common variable immunodeficiency. TCRdb's table, derived via immunoSEQ multiplex PCR, lists solely in-frame clones and lacks some. The sample includes around 45,000 clones, none of them occurring once. The specimen was peripheral blood mononuclear cells. The receptors here all came from a person aged 18 to 75 in good health.

This clone occurred many times. The CDR3 goes on 3 residues after the read ends, and that part is filled in from the germline J gene. J is TRBJ2-3 and V is TRBV5-6; 9 bases agree with TRBD2. The CDR3 is 13 residues long. V dropped 7 bases and J dropped 6; count of bases not matched to a gene: 6. Germline V gene sequence: CDR1 SGHDT, CDR2 YYEEEE. Incomplete CDR3 DNA: TGTGCCAGCTGGCGGGGGGGTAATGATACG. It yields the protein CASWRGGNDT. The full-length CDR3 reads as CASWRGGNDTQYF.

This clone was observed many times. The CDR3 end falls 3 residues outside the read, so it is completed with the germline J gene. This rearrangement joins TRBV20-1 to TRBJ2-3; TRBD1 agrees at 11 bases. The CDR3 is 14 residues long. V trimming: 4 bases; J trimming: 3 bases; junction bases outside the gene matches: 3. The germline CDR1 and CDR2 sequences are DFQATT and SNEGSKA (reference sequence). Here the CDR3 reads CSAMDRGHTDTQYF. CDR3 bases read: TGCAGTGCTATGGACAGGGGGCATACAGATACG.

This clone was observed many times. The CDR3 end lies 3 residues beyond the end of the read and is filled in from the germline J gene. The rearrangement links TRBV7-2 to TRBJ1-5; D uncertain. V dropped 4 bases and J dropped 7 bases, with 17 bases sitting between them. Germline-derived CDR1 and CDR2 are SGHTA and FQGNSA. This CDR3 comprises 15 residues. CDR3 DNA (partial): TGTGCCAGCAGCTACACCCCCGGGTCGGAACAGCCC. As protein: CASSYTPGSEQP. The complete CDR3 protein is CASSYTPGSEQPQHF. The full variable domain, its missing parts supplied by reference TRBV7-2 and TRBJ1-5, is GAGVSQSPSNKVTEKGKDVELRCDPISGHTALYWYRQSLGQGLEFLIYFQGNSAPDKSGLPSDRFSAERTGGSVSTLTIQRTQQEDSAVYLCASSYTPGSEQPQHFGDGTRLSIL.

This clone was counted ten times or more. The CDR3 end lies 3 residues beyond the end of the read and is filled in from the germline J gene. The genes are TRBV7-8 and TRBJ2-5, with TRBD2 matching 8 bases. This CDR3 contains 14 residues. V lost 6 bases, J lost 5 bases, and 8 bases stayed unmatched. Germline values: CDR1 SGHVS, CDR2 FQNEAQ. CDR3 protein: CASRPGREVETQYF. The covered CDR3 bases are TGTGCCAGCAGGCCTGGGCGGGAGGTTGAGACC.

This clone came up many times. The read finishes 3 residues shy of the CDR3 end, and the germline J gene is used to complete it. The J gene is TRBJ1-1, the V gene TRBV6-2 or TRBV6-3, with D perhaps TRBD1 (5 bases). Trimming removed 4 bases at V and 4 bases at J, with 13 bases between. Germline CDR1 is MNHEY and CDR2 is SVGEGT. The CDR3 consists of 14 residues. The part of the CDR3 DNA that was read is TGTGCCAGCAGTTTGGCAGGGTCGGGCACTGAA. This gives the protein CASSLAGSGTE. The whole CDR3 sequence reads CASSLAGSGTEAFF.

Ten or more counts support this clone. The read ends 3 residues before the CDR3 terminus; that terminus is restored from the germline J gene. The V gene is TRBV2, the J gene TRBJ2-7, with D perhaps matching TRBD1 (6 bases). Trimming left V 5 bases short and J 5 bases short, with 19 bases between. This CDR3 is built from 15 residues. CDR1 SNHLY and CDR2 FYNNEI come from the germline V gene. The CDR3 bases that were read are TGTGCCAGCAGTCTGGGTGGCGGACAGACCCACGAG. Translating gives CASSLGGGQTHE. The entire CDR3 sequence reads CASSLGGGQTHEQYF.

This clone was counted at least ten times. The missing CDR3 end, 3 residues past where the read stops, is filled in from the germline J gene. The chain combines TRBV5-1 with TRBJ2-2; the match to TRBD2 covers 9 bases. CDR1 and CDR2 from the germline V gene are SGHRS and YFSETQ. V shed 0 bases and J 0 bases; nucleotides not matched to a gene: 6. The CDR3 loop spans 18 amino acids. CDR3 region: CASSLVNSGGTNTGELFF. The DNA read from the CDR3 is TGCGCCAGCAGCTTGGTAAATAGCGGGGGAACGAACACCGGGGAG.

This clone has at least ten counts. The read comes to an end 3 residues before the CDR3 does, leaving the germline J gene to fill in the end. J is TRBJ2-3 and V is TRBV6-4; 8 bases are a match to TRBD2. Germline V gene sequence: CDR1 MRHNA, CDR2 SNTAGT. The CDR3 is 15 amino acids. Trimming took 0 bases from V and 4 from J; bases not matched to a gene: 3. The part of the CDR3 DNA that was read is TGTGCCAGCAGTGACTCAACGGGGGGGCCAGATACG. This codes for CASSDSTGGPDT. The CDR3 in its entirety is CASSDSTGGPDTQYF.

The sample holds many counts of this clone. The missing CDR3 end, 3 residues past where the read stops, is filled in from the germline J gene. V gene TRBV20-1 combines with J gene TRBJ2-7; possible D gene TRBD1, 7 bases. The ends were cut back, 1 base at V and 1 base at J, with 11 bases in the middle. Germline V CDR1 and CDR2: DFQATT, SNEGSKA (reference sequence). There are 14 residues in the CDR3. CDR3 DNA (partial): TGCAGTGCTAGAGCGGCAGGGGGGTCCTACGAG. Protein: CSARAAGGSYE. The full CDR3 protein is CSARAAGGSYEQYF.

This clone has just a few counts. The sequence runs out 3 residues before the end of the CDR3; the remainder is reconstructed from the germline J gene. This sequence joins TRBV27 and TRBJ2-7; 13 nucleotides line up with TRBD2. CDR1 is MNHEY, CDR2 SMNVEV, per germline (reference sequence). This CDR3 contains 15 residues. Losses at the gene ends were 6 bases for V and 1 base for J; bases not matched to a gene: 3. The CDR3 is CASRGTSGTSYEQYF. The CDR3 bases that were read are TGTGCCAGCAGGGGGACTAGCGGGACTTCCTACGAG.

This clone was counted ten times or more. The sequenced fragment ends 3 residues before the CDR3 boundary, so the rest is inferred from the germline J gene. The chain employs TRBV7-9 and TRBJ2-5; TRBD2 is a possible D gene (5 bases). The CDR3 is 13 amino acids. Germline V lookup: CDR1 SEHNR, CDR2 FQNEAQ (reference sequence). V was clipped by 2 bases and J by 4 bases, with 8 bases between them. The chain's CDR3 is CASSLNEGETQYF. Partial CDR3 DNA: TGTGCCAGCAGCTTAAATGAGGGAGAGACC.

This clone was seen at least ten times. The read comes to an end 3 residues before the CDR3 does, leaving the germline J gene to fill in the end. The rearrangement uses TRBV7-2 and TRBJ2-5; 9 bases map to TRBD2. Germline V gives CDR1 SGHTA, CDR2 FQGNSA. The CDR3 is 15 residues long. Losses at the gene ends were 3 bases for V and 3 bases for J; bases not matched to a gene: 5. The CDR3 bases that were read are TGTGCCAGCAGCTTGGGCGGGGGGGGAAAAGAGACC. Translating it yields CASSLGGGGKET. The entire CDR3 protein is CASSLGGGGKETQYF.

This clone was seen ten or more times. The read halts 3 residues ahead of the CDR3 end, with the missing end drawn from the germline J gene. This chain uses TRBV2 with TRBJ1-2; D is unclear. The CDR3 covers 12 residues. CDR1 is SNHLY, CDR2 FYNNEI, per germline. V lost 8 bases and J 4 bases, leaving 11 bases between the germline ends. The sequenced CDR3 bases are TGTGCCAGCGCCCTAAACAGCTATGGC. This gives the protein CASALNSYG. Given in full, the CDR3 is CASALNSYGYTF.

This clone was seen ten or more times. The CDR3 end falls 3 residues outside the read, so it is completed with the germline J gene. The rearrangement uses TRBV7-3 and TRBJ2-1; 7 bases agree with TRBD2. The V segment lost 6 bases and the J segment 8 bases; nucleotides outside the gene matches: 10. CDR1 and CDR2 from the germline V gene are SGHTA and FQGTGA. The CDR3 length is 14 residues. The covered CDR3 bases are TGTGCCAGCAGTATCCAGCGGGATTCGGATGAG. It codes for CASSIQRDSDE. The whole CDR3 protein reads CASSIQRDSDEQFF.

This clone was detected ten times or more. The read is 3 residues too short to cover the CDR3 end, so that end is filled in from the germline J gene. This chain uses TRBV5-1 with TRBJ1-1, with no clear D. The CDR3 has 13 residues. The V end lost 4 bases, the J end lost 1 base, and 8 bases lay between the germline ends. Germline V gene data show CDR1 as SGHRS and CDR2 as YFSETQ. The CDR3 sequence: CASSLTRNTEAFF. The CDR3 DNA, read in part, is TGCGCCAGCAGCCTTACTAGGAACACTGAA.

This clone was detected many times. The CDR3 end lies 3 residues beyond the end of the read and is filled in from the germline J gene. The rearrangement links TRBV4-1 to TRBJ2-3, with 8 bases lining up with TRBD1. The CDR3 runs 17 residues. V gave up 2 bases and J gave up 0 bases; unmatched junction bases: 7. Per germline, CDR1 MGHRA and CDR2 YSYEKL. The DNA read from the CDR3 is TGCGCCAGCAGCCAACCCAGGACAGGGAGGAGCACAGATACG. Protein: CASSQPRTGRSTDT. The whole CDR3 region reads CASSQPRTGRSTDTQYF.

This clone was counted ten times or more. The CDR3 reads CSADREGDTEAFF. CDR3 DNA, as far as it was read: TGCAGTGCTGACAGGGAAGGCGACACTGAA. The rearrangement links TRBV20-1 to TRBJ1-1; TRBD1 aligns across 7 bases. Sequencing ends 3 residues short of the CDR3 end; the germline J gene provides the rest. Germline-derived CDR1 and CDR2 are DFQATT and SNEGSKA (reference sequence). This CDR3 spans 13 amino acids. The J segment lost 3 bases and the V segment lost 5 bases, leaving 6 bases of the junction unmatched.

This clone was observed at least ten times. Coverage ceases 3 residues before the CDR3 finishes, and the germline J gene fills in the end. Distinct nucleotide sequences in the sample also encode this CDR3. The chain combines TRBV28 with TRBJ1-1, with 8 bases lining up with TRBD1. In germline, CDR1 is MDHEN, CDR2 SYDVKM. The CDR3 has 14 residues. Trimming took 5 bases from V and 6 from J; bases not matched to a gene: 8. CDR3 DNA, as far as it was read: TGTGCCAGCAGTGACAGGGGAAGTAGCGCTGAA. Amino acid sequence: CASSDRGSSAE. The CDR3 reads in full as CASSDRGSSAEAFF.

Worth noting for this clone: Germline and junction disagree at one end, which may indicate a read error. Partial CDR3 DNA: TGTGCCAGCAGAGAAGACAGAAAGATTTATAGCAATCAGCCC. Translating gives CASREDRKIYSNQP. The full CDR3 protein reads CASREDRKIYSNQPQHF. This chain links TRBV2 with TRBJ1-5; possible D gene TRBD1, 5 bases. Read coverage stops 3 residues before the CDR3 terminus; the germline J gene supplies the remainder. Germline V gene sequence: CDR1 SNHLY, CDR2 FYNNEI. The CDR3 has 17 residues. The full variable domain, its missing parts supplied by reference TRBV2 and TRBJ1-5, is EPEVTQTPSHQVTQMGQEVILRCVPISNHLYFYWYRQILGQKVEFLVSFYNNEISEKSEIFDDQFSVERPDGSNFTLKIRSTKLEDSAMYFCASREDRKIYSNQPQHFGDGTRLSIL.

The table lists this clone with many counts. The CDR3 is cut off 3 residues early in the read; its end comes from the germline J gene. V usage is TRBV10-1 and J usage is TRBJ1-1; D not resolved. CDR1 and CDR2 (germline): WNHNN, SYGVQD (reference sequence). There are 9 residues in the CDR3. The CDR3 loop is CASSGQAFF. The covered CDR3 bases are TGCGCCAGCAGTGGGCAA.

This clone was counted many times. The read gets to within 3 residues of the CDR3 end, and the germline J gene fills in the rest. The rearrangement uses TRBV2 and TRBJ1-1, with 8 nucleotides matching TRBD1. The CDR3 is 15 residues long. In germline, CDR1 is SNHLY, CDR2 FYNNEI. J lost 3 bases, V lost 8 bases, and 11 bases had no gene match. The covered CDR3 bases are TGTGCCAGCTCTAGACAGGGGACAGGCGACACTGAA. Protein: CASSRQGTGDTE. The entire CDR3 reads CASSRQGTGDTEAFF.

Ten or more counts support this clone. The read terminates 3 residues before the CDR3 end, so the remaining end is supplied by the germline J gene. The J gene is TRBJ1-1, the V gene TRBV19; D unresolved. Trimming left V 1 base short and J 7 bases short, with 16 bases between. Germline values: CDR1 LNHDA, CDR2 SQIVND (reference sequence). This CDR3 comprises 15 residues. This chain's CDR3 is CASSIVRAGGHEAFF. Incomplete CDR3 DNA: TGTGCCAGTAGTATAGTTAGGGCGGGAGGCCATGAA.

This clone was seen many times. With the read ending 3 residues before the CDR3 end, the germline J gene is used to fill in that end. The chain joins TRBV5-1 to TRBJ1-1, with 7 bases aligning to TRBD1. V gave up 0 bases and J gave up 0 bases; unmatched junction bases: 8. Germline V gives CDR1 SGHRS, CDR2 YFSETQ. The CDR3 sequence is 17 residues long. Here the CDR3 reads CASSLDRGQTMNTEAFF. Incomplete CDR3 DNA: TGCGCCAGCAGCTTGGACAGGGGCCAAACTATGAACACTGAA.

This clone was seen repeatedly, ten times or more. From the germline J gene comes the end of the CDR3, since the read stops 3 residues before it. This chain uses TRBV18 with TRBJ1-4; D gene uncertain. The germline V and J ends were trimmed by 3 bases and 0 bases, with 8 bases remaining between them. This CDR3 is built from 15 residues. Per germline, CDR1 KGHSH and CDR2 LQKENI. The CDR3 spells CASSPQATTNEKLFF. CDR3 DNA (partial): TGTGCCAGCTCACCCCAGGCGACAACTAATGAAAAA.

The table lists this clone with many counts. The read ends 3 residues shy of where the CDR3 ends; the end is completed using the germline J gene. The chain carries TRBV20-1 and TRBJ2-7; 9 bases fit TRBD2. Losses at the gene ends were 6 bases for V and 3 bases for J; bases not matched to a gene: 9. CDR1 is DFQATT and CDR2 is SNEGSKA in the germline V gene (reference sequence). This CDR3 region has 14 residues. CDR3 region: CSAEAASGDYEQYF. Partial CDR3 DNA: TGCAGTGCCGAGGCGGCTAGCGGGGACTACGAG.

This clone was detected many times. The read finishes 3 residues shy of the CDR3 end, and the germline J gene is used to complete it. This sequence joins TRBV18 and TRBJ2-1; 7 nucleotides match TRBD1. With V trimmed by 3 bases and J by 8 bases, 4 bases remained unmatched. The CDR3 has 13 amino acids. Per the germline V gene, CDR1 is KGHSH and CDR2 is LQKENI. CDR3 protein: CASSPGQVYEQFF. The CDR3 bases that were read are TGTGCCAGCTCACCCGGACAGGTCTATGAG.

This clone appeared many times. Read sequence stops 3 residues before the CDR3 end, and the germline J gene provides the missing end. The chain joins TRBV19 to TRBJ1-1; D gene uncertain. Deletions cut 7 bases from V and 0 bases from J, with 18 bases between. The CDR3 is 16 residues long. Looked up from germline, CDR1 is LNHDA and CDR2 is SQIVND (reference sequence). The CDR3 spells CASILRHEYMNTEAFF. The CDR3 DNA, read in part, is TGTGCCAGTATACTCCGACACGAGTACATGAACACTGAA.

Remarks on this clone: The read ends 3 residues before the CDR3 terminus; that terminus is restored from the germline J gene. This chain uses TRBV6-1 with TRBJ2-7, with no clear D. Germline V gene sequence: CDR1 MNHNS, CDR2 SASEGT. There are 16 residues in the CDR3. Trimming stripped 1 base from V and 3 bases from J, with 16 bases between. The part of the CDR3 DNA that was read is TGTGCCAGCAGTGAAGGGAACAGCCCCAGATACTACGAG. It yields the protein CASSEGNSPRYYE. The full CDR3 protein reads CASSEGNSPRYYEQYF.

This clone was seen at least ten times. The CDR3 extends 3 residues past the end of the read, so its final part is completed from the germline J gene. The chain recombines TRBV7-3 with TRBJ2-5; no firm D call. V lost 1 base and J lost 5, with 14 bases in between. Germline-derived CDR1 and CDR2 are SGHTA and FQGTGA. This CDR3 region has 15 residues. The part of the CDR3 DNA that was read is TGTGCCAGCAGCTTAATGGGCAACCCGAGCGAGACC. Translating gives CASSLMGNPSET. The full CDR3 sequence reads CASSLMGNPSETQYF.

The sample holds many counts of this clone. The read is 3 residues too short to cover the CDR3 end, so that end is filled in from the germline J gene. The chain recombines TRBV4-2 with TRBJ1-2, with 7 bases lining up with TRBD1. The CDR3 is 13 amino acids. Germline CDR1 is LGHNA and CDR2 is YNFKEQ. The CDR3 reads CASSQGQGYHYTF. CDR3 DNA, as far as it was read: TGTGCCAGCAGCCAAGGACAGGGATATCAC.

This clone was observed at least ten times. Sequencing ends 3 residues short of the CDR3 end; the germline J gene provides the rest. The gene calls are TRBV12-3 or TRBV12-4 and TRBJ2-6, with D perhaps matching TRBD2 (5 bases). The V and J ends lost 2 bases and 1 base respectively, with 6 bases between them. This CDR3 comprises 15 residues. This chain's CDR3 is CASSLRGSGANVLTF. The covered CDR3 bases are TGTGCCAGCAGTTTACGGGGATCTGGGGCCAACGTC.

This clone was detected ten times or more. The read finishes 3 residues shy of the CDR3 end, and the germline J gene is used to complete it. V is TRBV6-1 and J is TRBJ2-7, with TRBD2 matching 10 bases. The CDR3 sequence is 15 residues long. With V trimmed by 3 bases and J by 0 bases, 2 bases remained unmatched. CDR1 and CDR2 from the germline V gene are MNHNS and SASEGT. Incomplete CDR3 DNA: TGTGCCAGCAGTGACACTAGCGGGGCCTCCTACGAG. This translates into CASSDTSGASYE. The full CDR3 protein reads CASSDTSGASYEQYF.